Listed here are 8 T cell receptor beta chains from one sample, sequenced in a study of regulatory T cells in long-lasting Graves disease. Time point defined: persistent/refractory GD, antithyroid drugs over 5 years with positive TRAb. PBMC-derived RNA was used for the TCR library. Relying on iRepertoire HTBI primers and Arm-PCR of CDR3 regions, the team built TCR beta libraries. MiXCR was run by TCRdb on the multiplex PCR reads, yielding one entry per CDR3 protein. The repertoire holds approximately 440,000 distinct CDR3 sequences, with roughly a quarter as singletons. Sequenced here: peripheral blood mononuclear cells (PBMCs), sampled when the disease was refractory, from a patient treated with antithyroid drugs. These receptors were obtained from a female donor with Graves disease.

This clonotype was seen ten or more times. This chain links TRBV28 with TRBJ2-7, with D possibly TRBD1 on 5 matching bases. Germline V gene sequence: CDR1 MDHEN, CDR2 SYDVKM. The CDR3 covers 15 residues. The germline V and J ends were trimmed by 6 bases and 2 bases, with 17 bases remaining between them. The CDR3 DNA is TGTGCCAGCAGCGCGACAGAATCAGGTGCCTACGAGCAGTACTTC. This encodes CASSATESGAYEQYF. Based on the CDR3 plus reference TRBV28 and TRBJ2-7, the full variable domain is DVKVTQSSRYLVKRTGEKVFLECVQDMDHENMFWYRQDPGLGLRLIYFSYDVKMKEKGDIPEGYSVSREKKERFSLILESASTNQTSMYLCASSATESGAYEQYFGPGTRLTVT.

The chain is built from TRBV29-1 and TRBJ2-7; 14 bases fit TRBD2. J gave up 5 bases and V 4 bases, and 4 bases lay outside the gene matches. Germline CDR1 SQVTM, CDR2 ANQGSEA. This CDR3 comprises 14 residues. The CDR3 reads CSVGTSGRYHEQYF. DNA for the CDR3: TGCAGCGTTGGGACTAGCGGGAGGTATCACGAGCAGTACTTC.

This clonotype was observed many times. The genes are TRBV28 and TRBJ2-4; TRBD1 is a possible D gene (7 bases). The CDR3 consists of 15 residues. From germline, CDR1 is MDHEN and CDR2 SYDVKM. V lost 8 bases to trimming and J lost 0 bases, with 14 bases between them. This chain's CDR3 is CASRGTELAKNIQYF. CDR3 sequence (DNA): TGTGCCAGCCGCGGGACAGAGCTAGCCAAAAACATTCAGTACTTC.

The chain recombines TRBV7-2 with TRBJ2-7, with 12 bases fitting TRBD2. Trimming removed 5 bases from V and 0 bases from J; junction bases left unmatched: 8. Germline V CDR1 and CDR2: SGHTA, FQGNSA. CDR3 size: 17 residues. In DNA, the CDR3 is TGTGCCAGCAGCCAAACCGTGACTAGCGGGAGCTCCTACGAGCAGTACTTC. This translates into CASSQTVTSGSSYEQYF.

The chain recombines TRBV28 with TRBJ1-5; D unresolved. V lost 10 bases to trimming and J lost 3 bases, with 13 bases between them. This CDR3 region has 13 residues. CDR1 is MDHEN and CDR2 is SYDVKM in the germline V gene. CDR3 residues: CAIGPYNNQPQHF. CDR3 bases: TGTGCCATCGGTCCCTATAACAATCAGCCCCAGCATTTT.

The chain employs TRBV12-3 or TRBV12-4 and TRBJ2-1, with 7 bases aligning to TRBD2. Trimming removed 5 bases from V and 4 bases from J; junction bases left unmatched: 14. The CDR3 contains 17 residues. CDR3 coding DNA: TGTGCCAGCAGTCGTCCGGGGGGAGGGCTTAGGTACAATGAGCAGTTCTTC. Translated: CASSRPGGGLRYNEQFF.

V and J are TRBV7-2 and TRBJ1-2; D is possibly TRBD1 (5 bases). The CDR3 runs 15 residues. From germline, CDR1 is SGHTA and CDR2 FQGNSA. Trimming stripped 4 bases from V and 0 bases from J, with 12 bases between. As DNA, the CDR3 is TGTGCCAGCAGCTCGGGACCGGGGTCTAACTATGGCTACACCTTC. Protein sequence: CASSSGPGSNYGYTF.

This clonotype was seen a single time. V gene TRBV3-1 combines with J gene TRBJ1-2; perhaps TRBD1 as D (6 bases). Germline V gives CDR1 LGHDT, CDR2 YNNKEL (reference sequence). The CDR3 consists of 15 residues. The germline V and J ends were trimmed by 4 bases and 4 bases, with 16 bases remaining between them. The CDR3 protein is CASSPLGGVSYGYTF. The CDR3, as DNA: TGTGCCAGCAGCCCACTGGGGGGCGTAAGCTATGGCTACACCTTC.